This T cell receptor (beta chain) was sequenced in a study of read filtering for tumor transcriptome and immune sequencing. Study background: Revised staging placed roughly 8 patients in R-ISS I, about 15 in II, 6 or 7 in III. Whole-transcriptome libraries were prepared after DNase treatment.

About this clonotype: Its target is not known. A read error may be the cause here, since a much bigger clone is one base away.

Germline CDR1 reads MNHEY; CDR2 reads SVGAGI. The CDR3 is 15 residues long. The library was built from approximately 400 ng RNA with molecular barcoded adaptors for alpha/delta and beta/gamma chains. MiXCR was run by TCRdb on the reads, yielding one entry per CDR3 protein. The table includes about 58,000 distinct CDR3 sequences, 12% detected once. The study's findings and limits: IR-seq captured clonotypes deeper and more reliably than RNA-seq. In IR-seq, single-read clonotypes were roughly 82% of clonotypes but approximately 4% of reads.

The chain joins TRBV6-5 to TRBJ1-1; tentative D call: TRBD1 (6 bases). The receptor's source is a donor over 35 with multiple myeloma. The material sequenced was a population of CD138-negative cells sorted from bone marrow. The CDR3 loop reads CAGSHPRGQGTEAFF. The CDR3 DNA sequence: TGTGCCGGCAGCCACCCACGGGGGCAGGGCACTGAAGCTTTCTTT.